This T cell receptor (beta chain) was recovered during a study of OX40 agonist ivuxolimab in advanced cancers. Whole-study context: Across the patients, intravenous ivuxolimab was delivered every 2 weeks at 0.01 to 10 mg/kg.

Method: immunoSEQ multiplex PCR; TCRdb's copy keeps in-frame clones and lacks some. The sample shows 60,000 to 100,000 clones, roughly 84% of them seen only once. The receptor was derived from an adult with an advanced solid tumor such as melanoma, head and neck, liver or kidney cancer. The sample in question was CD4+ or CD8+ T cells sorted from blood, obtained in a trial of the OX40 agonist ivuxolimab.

The CDR3 reads CASTLGTSYEQYF. CDR3 sequence (DNA): TGTGCCAGCACCCTGGGGACTAGCTACGAGCAGTACTTC. The chain recombines TRBV2 with TRBJ2-7; TRBD2 aligns across 8 bases. This CDR3 region has 13 residues. V lost 7 bases and J lost 3; bases outside the gene matches: 5. Per germline, CDR1 SNHLY and CDR2 FYNNEI.